These T cell receptor beta chains were read from a single sample in a study of CXCR3-negative and CXCR3-positive naive CD8 T cells. TCRdb derives one entry per CDR3 protein from the 5' RACE reads, leaving out DNA. Recorded for this sample: approximately 70,000 distinct CDR3 sequences. Sequencing input: naive CXCR3- CD8+ T cells from blood. Receptor source: a human donor in good health. Some clones in this sample may be carry-over from other donors' samples. CDR3s include the opening cysteine and the closing phenylalanine or tryptophan. Each record gives: V gene, J gene, clone size, CDR3 protein. Clone size is not always given. Where it is, it says once, few, many or a class for expanded clones.

TRBV5-1	TRBJ2-3	-	CASNFLAGSTDTQYF
TRBV12-3/TRBV12-4	TRBJ1-2	-	CASSLQTSLNGYTF
TRBV7-9	TRBJ2-7	-	CASSSGQLYEQYF
TRBV28	TRBJ2-7	-	CASSNRGPYEQYF
TRBV20-1	TRBJ1-2	-	CSAADSLNYGYTF
TRBV29-1	TRBJ2-2	-	CSVELSGKTTGELFF
TRBV12-3/TRBV12-4	TRBJ2-1	-	CASSPAGQGNNEQFF
TRBV4-3	TRBJ1-1	-	CASSRTRTEAFF
TRBV29-1	TRBJ2-1	-	CSVILGLANEQFF
TRBV27	TRBJ2-7	-	CASSLSGAGHSYEQYF
TRBV2	TRBJ2-1	-	CASSDGLAGEQFF
TRBV7-4	TRBJ2-7	-	CASSSRDRALYEQYF
TRBV29-1	TRBJ1-2	-	CSVESLGNYGYTF
TRBV10-3	TRBJ2-7	-	CAISDIGPEQYF
TRBV9	TRBJ1-1	-	CASSAQSGAEAFF
TRBV20-1	TRBJ2-1	medium-sized	CSALGQGPSYNEQFF
TRBV5-8	TRBJ2-5	-	CASSSDRGQETQYF
TRBV27	TRBJ2-7	-	CASSVTRGEQYF
TRBV28	TRBJ2-5	-	CASRTPILQAETQYF
TRBV16	TRBJ2-7	-	CASSQSSGPSYEQYF
TRBV7-8	TRBJ2-6	-	CASSLEGVPSSGANVLTF
TRBV29-1	TRBJ1-1	-	CSVPGNTEAFF